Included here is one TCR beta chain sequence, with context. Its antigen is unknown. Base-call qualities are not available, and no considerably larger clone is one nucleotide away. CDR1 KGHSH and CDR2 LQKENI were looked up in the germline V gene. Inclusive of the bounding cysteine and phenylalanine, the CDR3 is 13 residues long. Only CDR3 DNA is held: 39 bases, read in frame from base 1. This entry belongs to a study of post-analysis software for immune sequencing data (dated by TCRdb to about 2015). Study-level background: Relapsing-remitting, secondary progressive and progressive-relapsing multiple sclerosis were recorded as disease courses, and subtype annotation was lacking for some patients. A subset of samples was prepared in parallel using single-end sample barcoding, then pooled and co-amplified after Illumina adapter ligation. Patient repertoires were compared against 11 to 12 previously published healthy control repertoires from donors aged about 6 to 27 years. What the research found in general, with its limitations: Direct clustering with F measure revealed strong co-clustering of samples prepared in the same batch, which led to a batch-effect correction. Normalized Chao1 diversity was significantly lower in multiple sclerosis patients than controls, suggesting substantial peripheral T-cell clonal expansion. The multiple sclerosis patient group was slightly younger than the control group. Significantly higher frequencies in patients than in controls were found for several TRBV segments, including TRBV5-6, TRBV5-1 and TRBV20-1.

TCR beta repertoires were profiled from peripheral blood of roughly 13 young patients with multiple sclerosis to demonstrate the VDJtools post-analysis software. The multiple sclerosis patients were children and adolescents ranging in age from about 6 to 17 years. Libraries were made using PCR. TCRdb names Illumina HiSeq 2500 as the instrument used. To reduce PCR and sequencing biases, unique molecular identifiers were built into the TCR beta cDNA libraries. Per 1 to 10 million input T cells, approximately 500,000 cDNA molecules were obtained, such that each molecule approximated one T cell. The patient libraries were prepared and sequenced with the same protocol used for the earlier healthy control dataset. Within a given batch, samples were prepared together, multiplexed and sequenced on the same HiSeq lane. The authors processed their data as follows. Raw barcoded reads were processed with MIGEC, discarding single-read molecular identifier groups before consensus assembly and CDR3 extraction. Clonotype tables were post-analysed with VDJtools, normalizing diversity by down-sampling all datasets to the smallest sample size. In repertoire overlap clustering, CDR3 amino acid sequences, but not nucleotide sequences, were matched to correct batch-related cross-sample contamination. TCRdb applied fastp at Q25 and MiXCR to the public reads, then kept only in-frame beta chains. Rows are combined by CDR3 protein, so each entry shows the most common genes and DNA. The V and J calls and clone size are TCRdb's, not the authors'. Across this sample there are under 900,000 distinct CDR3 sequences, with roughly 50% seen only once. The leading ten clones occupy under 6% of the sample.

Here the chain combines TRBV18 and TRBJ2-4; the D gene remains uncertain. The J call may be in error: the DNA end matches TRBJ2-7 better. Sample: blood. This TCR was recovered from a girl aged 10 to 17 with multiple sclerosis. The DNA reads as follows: TGTGCCAGCTCACCAGGGGTCTGGGACGAGCAGTACTTC. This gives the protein CASSPGVWDEQYF.